This T cell receptor (beta chain) emerged from a study of blood T cell repertoires in COVID-19. Overall study context: Italy, Spain and the United States were the sources of the convalescent and acute COVID-19 samples. PBMCs, B-cell-depleted T cells, or T cells were the source of the cDNA or gDNA that made up the material.

Authors' methods: Estimated nucleated cell counts came from reference gene primer amplification. Repertoires were generated with immunoSEQ multiplex PCR, while TCRdb's copy carries only in-frame clones and drops some. The V and J calls and the clone size are those of that table, but D and trimming were determined from the DNA. The profile shows approximately 70,000 clones, about 73% of them singletons. Trimming removed 8 bases from V and 2 bases from J, with 28 bases in between. The CDR3 is 18 residues long. The germline CDR1 and CDR2 sequences are LGHNT and FRNRAP. This TCR came from an older woman with acute or convalescent COVID-19. V gene TRBV12-5 combines with J gene TRBJ2-7, with D maybe TRBD2 (5 bases). The sample comprised peripheral blood. CDR3 DNA sequence: TGTGCTAGTAAAGGCCGATGGGTGGCTAGCTCTCCCACCTACGAGCAGTACTTC. Translating gives CASKGRWVASSPTYEQYF.